The 9 T cell receptor beta chains presented below share a single source sample, sequenced in a study of blood T cell repertoires in COVID-19. The assay was immunoSEQ multiplex PCR, and TCRdb's table has in-frame clones only and misses some. The repertoire holds 200,000 to 250,000 clones, with over 75% as singletons. Sequencing was carried out using PBMCs or T cells enriched from blood (not recorded which). The source is a woman in her 30s who had been exposed to COVID-19.

The count of this clone is one. The chain couples TRBV28 to TRBJ1-5; D uncertain. Germline-derived CDR1 and CDR2 are MDHEN and SYDVKM. Trimming left V 2 bases short and J 6 bases short, with 5 bases between. The CDR3 has 12 amino acids. CDR3 protein: CASSLEAQPQHF. The CDR3 DNA sequence: TGTGCCAGCAGTTTAGAGGCTCAGCCCCAGCATTTT. The complete variable domain, with remaining parts taken from reference TRBV28 and TRBJ1-5, reads DVKVTQSSRYLVKRTGEKVFLECVQDMDHENMFWYRQDPGLGLRLIYFSYDVKMKEKGDIPEGYSVSREKKERFSLILESASTNQTSMYLCASSLEAQPQHFGDGTRLSIL.

V usage is TRBV5-1 and J usage is TRBJ2-2; tentative D call: TRBD2 (5 bases). The CDR3 is 15 residues long. Trimming left V 0 bases short and J 2 bases short, with 8 bases between. Germline CDR1 and CDR2: SGHRS and YFSETQ. CDR3 bases: TGCGCCAGCAGCTTGGCAACTAGAAACACCGGGGAGCTGTTTTTT. It codes for CASSLATRNTGELFF.

The V call is TRBV11-3, the J call TRBJ2-5; 8 positions match TRBD1. The length of the CDR3 is 14 residues. Germline trimming cut 4 bases from V and 2 bases from J; bases unmatched to any gene: 3. Germline-derived CDR1 and CDR2 are SGHNT and YENEEA. This chain's CDR3 is CASSSRQGQETQYF. CDR3 bases: TGTGCCAGCAGCTCGCGACAGGGGCAAGAGACCCAGTACTTC.

This clone has only a few counts. V and J are TRBV11-2 and TRBJ2-7; 8 bases are a match to TRBD1. Unmatched junction bases numbered 6, after V lost 2 bases and J lost 6 bases. This CDR3 contains 14 residues. Germline V gene lookup returns CDR1 SGHAT and CDR2 FQNNGV. CDR3 in DNA: TGTGCCAGCAGCTTAAACAGGGGGTCGATCGAGCAGTACTTC. Translating gives CASSLNRGSIEQYF.

The chain links TRBV11-3 to TRBJ2-1; D perhaps matches TRBD2 (6 bases). Trimming took 5 bases from V and 8 from J, leaving 10 bases between them. The CDR3 loop spans 12 amino acids. In germline, CDR1 is SGHNT, CDR2 YENEEA. The CDR3 sequence: CASSATSDEQFF. CDR3 bases: TGTGCCAGCAGCGCGACTAGTGATGAGCAGTTCTTC.

This sequence joins TRBV15 and TRBJ1-5; tentative D call: TRBD1 (5 bases). Between the trimmed V and J ends, which lost 1 base and 5 bases, there was a span of 15 bases. The CDR3 is made up of 16 amino acids. Germline loops: CDR1 LNHNV, CDR2 YYDKDF (reference sequence). CDR3 residues: CATSRARGWVDQPQHF. Written as DNA, the CDR3 is TGTGCCACCAGCAGAGCGCGGGGGTGGGTCGATCAGCCCCAGCATTTT.

The chain employs TRBV7-2 and TRBJ2-7; possibly TRBD1 for D (5 bases). Germline V gives CDR1 SGHTA, CDR2 FQGNSA. Trimming pared 0 bases from V and 1 base from J, leaving 13 bases between. The CDR3 is made up of 16 amino acids. Written as DNA, the CDR3 is TGTGCCAGCAGCTTAGCGCAAAGGGGTGGATCCTACGAGCAGTACTTC. Its protein is CASSLAQRGGSYEQYF. The full variable domain, in which reference TRBV7-2 and TRBJ2-7 provide the parts outside the CDR3, is GAGVSQSPSNKVTEKGKDVELRCDPISGHTALYWYRQSLGQGLEFLIYFQGNSAPDKSGLPSDRFSAERTGGSVSTLTIQRTQQEDSAVYLCASSLAQRGGSYEQYFGPGTRLTVT.

The rearrangement uses TRBV27 and TRBJ1-5, with D uncertain. Deletions cut 2 bases from V and 2 bases from J, with 19 bases between. This CDR3 is 18 amino acids long. Germline V lookup: CDR1 MNHEY, CDR2 SMNVEV (reference sequence). The CDR3 loop is CASSLLSGRVGGNQPQHF. In DNA, the CDR3 is TGTGCCAGCAGTTTACTGTCCGGCCGGGTTGGCGGCAATCAGCCCCAGCATTTT.

The rearrangement links TRBV6-4 to TRBJ1-5, with a possible D match to TRBD1 (5 bases). CDR1 and CDR2 from the germline V gene are MRHNA and SNTAGT. Trimming shortened V by 7 bases and J by 0 bases, and 10 bases separated the two germline ends. This CDR3 contains 14 residues. CDR3 loop: CASTVRDSNQPQHF. CDR3 coding DNA: TGTGCCAGCACCGTCAGGGATAGCAATCAGCCCCAGCATTTT.